The TCR beta chain described here comes from a study of blood T cell repertoires in COVID-19. Overall study: From the United States, Italy and Spain came samples of acute and convalescent COVID-19. PBMCs, B-cell-depleted T cells, or T cells provided the cDNA or gDNA that made up the material.

In the original workflow: Estimates of nucleated cell counts were drawn from the amplification of reference gene primers. Only in-frame clones appear in the TCRdb table, and some are missing; sequencing was by immunoSEQ multiplex PCR. V, J and clone size are those of that table, while D and trimming were read from the DNA. The profile shows around 200,000 clones, 70% to 90% of them singletons. The CDR3 loop spans 16 amino acids. V was trimmed by 5 bases and J by 1 base, leaving 15 bases between them. From germline, CDR1 is MNHEY and CDR2 SMNVEV (reference sequence). This chain joins TRBV27 and TRBJ2-1, with a weak D call TRBD2 (6 bases). This TCR was sampled from a man between 60 and 75 years old with acute or convalescent COVID-19. The sequenced material came from peripheral blood. DNA for the CDR3: TGTGCCAGCAGTCTTACCAGCGGGTCTTCCTACAATGAGCAGTTCTTC. Amino acids: CASSLTSGSSYNEQFF.